This T cell receptor beta chain was captured by sequencing in a study of cytotoxic CD8 clonotypes in ibrutinib-treated CLL. Whole-study findings and limits: Having risen at ibrutinib response, clonality had fallen back toward baseline by progression.

This clone was seen a handful of times. The antigen is unknown. Clones were sequenced by immunoSEQ multiplex PCR, and TCRdb holds only the in-frame ones, with some missing. Here the sample spans approximately 170,000 clones, about 88% being singletons. The V gene's germline CDR1 is MDHEN and CDR2 SYDVKM. The ends lost 3 bases at V and 6 bases at J; junction bases unmatched: 3. CDR3 length: 15 residues. This receptor was taken from a human donor with chronic lymphocytic leukemia. The chain uses TRBV28 and TRBJ2-1, with 12 bases lining up with TRBD2. This specimen was PBMCs, taken at disease progression, from a patient treated with ibrutinib. The CDR3 bases are TGTGCCAGCAGTTTCCTAGCGGGAGGGGCCAATGAGCAGTTCTTC. Translating it yields CASSFLAGGANEQFF. Full variable domain (remainder filled in from reference TRBV28 and TRBJ2-1): DVKVTQSSRYLVKRTGEKVFLECVQDMDHENMFWYRQDPGLGLRLIYFSYDVKMKEKGDIPEGYSVSREKKERFSLILESASTNQTSMYLCASSFLAGGANEQFFGPGTRLTVL.